Only a few counts were recorded for the clone carrying this T cell receptor (beta chain). The CDR3 covers 16 residues. Trimming cost V 0 bases and J 8 bases; bases outside gene matches: 10. CDR1 and CDR2 (germline): DFQATT, SNEGSKA (reference sequence). The data stem from a study of response to subunit inactivated influenza vaccine. TCRdb called the RT-PCR reads again in MiXCR, with one record for every CDR3 protein. The profile shows some 540,000 distinct CDR3 sequences, roughly 25% of them singletons. These data also formed part of another study, on T cells expressing NK-cell markers. That work adds: In generating TCR beta cDNA, 5'RACE template switching with UMIs was used. TCR beta repertoires came from sorted CD3+CD56+NKG2C+, CD3+CD56+NKG2C- and CD3+CD56-NKG2C+ T cells. Among eight sequenced donors, seven carried HCMV seropositivity while one was seronegative.

This sequence joins TRBV20-1 and TRBJ2-1, with 10 nucleotides matching TRBD1. The sequence came from a man aged 50-60 years who received an inactivated influenza vaccine. The sample was CD4+ T cells sorted from PBMCs, taken 11 to 12 days after vaccination. The CDR3 sequence is CSARDSVFGTGDEQFF. The CDR3 region has the DNA TGCAGTGCTAGAGATAGCGTGTTCGGGACAGGGGATGAGCAGTTCTTC.